The 14 T cell receptor beta chains listed next were all sequenced from one sample in a study of cytomegalovirus exposure and HLA in healthy donors. PCR primers comprised 60 Vbeta and 13 Jbeta primers. Using immunoSEQ multiplex PCR, the repertoire was profiled, and TCRdb retains in-frame clones only, with some absent. The data show some 150,000 clones, approximately 85% seen once. Sequenced material: PBMCs. The receptors were gathered from a woman aged 45-60 years in good health and CMV-seropositive.

This rearrangement joins TRBV10-3 to TRBJ2-3; TRBD1 matches at 7 bases. V was clipped by 4 bases and J by 4 bases; unmatched bases: 8. The CDR3 extends over 15 amino acids. Germline CDR1 is ENHRY and CDR2 is SYGVKD. This CDR3 reads CAISVDRVGSDTQYF. The DNA of the CDR3 is TGTGCCATCAGTGTTGACAGGGTAGGATCAGATACGCAGTATTTT.

This clone has just a few counts. In nucleotides, the CDR3 is TGTGCCAGCAGCGTCGCGGGACAGGGGGTTCCCTACGAGCAGTACTTC. Residues: CASSVAGQGVPYEQYF. The J gene is TRBJ2-7, the V gene TRBV9; 11 nucleotides agree with TRBD1. The germline V gene encodes CDR1 SGDLS and CDR2 YYNGEE. The junction had 6 bases not matched to a gene; V was cut back by 2 bases and J by 2 bases. The CDR3 loop spans 16 amino acids.

The genes are TRBV10-3 and TRBJ2-5, with 11 nucleotides matching TRBD2. The CDR3 totals 16 residues. The germline gives CDR1 ENHRY, CDR2 SYGVKD. Trimming at V came to 0 bases and at J to 3 bases, leaving 3 bases not matched to a gene. This CDR3 reads CAISESILAGEETQYF. In DNA form, the CDR3 reads TGTGCCATCAGTGAGTCCATACTAGCGGGAGAAGAGACCCAGTACTTC.

The table lists this clone with a count of one. The chain links TRBV9 to TRBJ1-3, with D unresolved. V lost 0 bases and J 16 bases, leaving 14 bases between the germline ends. The length of the CDR3 is 12 residues. The germline V gene encodes CDR1 SGDLS and CDR2 YYNGEE. This CDR3 reads CASSVAGRLLYF. The CDR3 bases are TGTGCCAGCAGCGTAGCCGGGAGGCTCCTTTATTTT.

This clone has just one count. The chain links TRBV5-6 to TRBJ1-1; 8 bases match TRBD1. Germline V gives CDR1 SGHDT, CDR2 YYEEEE. This CDR3 spans 12 amino acids. The trim removed 8 bases at V and 7 bases at J, leaving 7 bases unmatched. CDR3 protein: CASYRGAGEAFF. The CDR3, as DNA: TGTGCCAGTTACAGGGGGGCGGGTGAAGCTTTCTTT.

CDR3 nucleotides: TGTGCCAGCAGCGCCCGGGACAGGGGGTACACCGGGGAGCTGTTTTTT. Translation: CASSARDRGYTGELFF. The chain recombines TRBV7-8 with TRBJ2-2, with TRBD1 matching over 11 bases. Trimming cost V 5 bases and J 3 bases; bases outside gene matches: 5. Germline V gene data show CDR1 as SGHVS and CDR2 as FQNEAQ. This CDR3 region has 16 residues.

The chain is built from TRBV7-3 and TRBJ1-5; unclear D gene. Between the trimmed V and J ends, which lost 2 bases and 3 bases, there was a span of 5 bases. CDR3 length: 13 amino acids. Looked up from germline, CDR1 is SGHTA and CDR2 is FQGTGA. The CDR3: CASSLGPNQPQHF. Here the CDR3 DNA reads TGTGCCAGCAGCTTAGGGCCCAATCAGCCCCAGCATTTT.

The rearrangement links TRBV7-8 to TRBJ2-7, with D perhaps TRBD2 (5 bases). The CDR3 contains 14 residues. The germline CDR1 and CDR2 sequences are SGHVS and FQNEAQ. Deletions cut 4 bases from V and 5 bases from J, with 15 bases between. This CDR3 is CASSSTTLINEQYF. The CDR3 nucleotides read TGTGCCAGCAGCTCGACTACCCTCATTAACGAGCAGTACTTC.

The chain uses TRBV7-2 and TRBJ1-4; TRBD1 is a possible D gene (6 bases). The V end was cut by 5 bases, the J end by 8 bases, with 15 bases between. There are 14 residues in the CDR3. Germline values: CDR1 SGHTA, CDR2 FQGNSA. The CDR3 reads CASSPGAIGEKLFF. The CDR3 DNA reads TGTGCCAGCAGCCCAGGGGCAATAGGAGAAAAACTGTTTTTT. The full variable domain, rest sourced from reference TRBV7-2 and TRBJ1-4, is GAGVSQSPSNKVTEKGKDVELRCDPISGHTALYWYRQSLGQGLEFLIYFQGNSAPDKSGLPSDRFSAERTGGSVSTLTIQRTQQEDSAVYLCASSPGAIGEKLFFGSGTQLSVL.

As DNA, the CDR3 is TGTGCCAGCAGCTACTTCGGGGGGATGGCTGGAAACACCATATATTTT. Residues: CASSYFGGMAGNTIYF. The V call is TRBV5-4, the J call TRBJ1-3, with D possibly TRBD1 on 5 matching bases. The CDR3 extends over 16 amino acids. V lost 3 bases to trimming and J lost 2 bases, with 15 bases between them. CDR1 SGHNT and CDR2 YYREEE come from the germline V gene (reference sequence).

Relative to its sample, this clone is medium-sized (0.01 to 0.1%). The chain links TRBV27 to TRBJ2-7, with TRBD1 matching over 9 bases. After removal of 8 bases from V and 4 bases from J, the junction contained 6 bases not matched to a gene. CDR1 is MNHEY and CDR2 is SMNVEV in the germline V gene (reference sequence). The CDR3 totals 13 residues. DNA of the CDR3: TGTGCCAGCCTGGGACAGGGTTCATACGAGCAGTACTTC. Translating it yields CASLGQGSYEQYF.

This clone has only a few counts. The chain couples TRBV5-4 to TRBJ2-7, with 7 bases matching TRBD2. CDR1 is SGHNT and CDR2 is YYREEE in the germline V gene (reference sequence). The CDR3 extends over 15 amino acids. V lost 2 bases, J lost 1 base, and 6 bases stayed unmatched. DNA of the CDR3: TGTGCCAGCAGCTTATCTAGCGGTCTTTCCTACGAGCAGTACTTC. This translates into CASSLSSGLSYEQYF.

The chain employs TRBV5-1 and TRBJ2-7; no clear D gene. Trimming removed 2 bases from V and 4 bases from J, with 7 bases in between. The length of the CDR3 is 12 residues. The germline CDR1 and CDR2 sequences are SGHRS and YFSETQ. The CDR3 nucleotides are TGCGCCAGCAGCTTCAACGGTTACGAGCAGTACTTC. Residues: CASSFNGYEQYF.

The genes are TRBV2 and TRBJ2-5; D uncertain. The end of the DNA fits TRBJ2-7 better, so the J call may be wrong. The CDR3 extends over 15 amino acids. Germline values: CDR1 SNHLY, CDR2 FYNNEI. The CDR3 reads CASSVSYLSSYEQYF. CDR3 DNA: TGTGCCAGCAGCGTCTCATATCTAAGCTCCTACGAGCAGTACTTC.